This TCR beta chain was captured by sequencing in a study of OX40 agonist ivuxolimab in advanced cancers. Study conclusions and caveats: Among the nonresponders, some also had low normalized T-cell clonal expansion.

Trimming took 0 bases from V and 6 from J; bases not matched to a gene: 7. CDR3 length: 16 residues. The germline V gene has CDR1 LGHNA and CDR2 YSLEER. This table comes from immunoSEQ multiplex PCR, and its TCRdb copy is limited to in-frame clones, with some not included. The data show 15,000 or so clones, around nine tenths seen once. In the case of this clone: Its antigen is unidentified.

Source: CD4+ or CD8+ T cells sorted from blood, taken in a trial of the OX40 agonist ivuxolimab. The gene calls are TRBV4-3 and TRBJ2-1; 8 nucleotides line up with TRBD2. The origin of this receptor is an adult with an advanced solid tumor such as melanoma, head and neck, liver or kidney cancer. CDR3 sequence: CASSQDSGGLSNEQFF. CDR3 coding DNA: TGCGCCAGCAGCCAAGATTCGGGGGGGCTCTCCAATGAGCAGTTCTTC.